This TCR beta chain came from a study of blood T cell repertoires in COVID-19. Study-wide background: Acute-phase and convalescent COVID-19 samples originated in the United States, Italy and Spain. T cells, B-cell-depleted T cells, or PBMCs provided the cDNA or gDNA that served as material.

Study processing details: How many nucleated cells were present was estimated from reference gene primer amplification. The table came from immunoSEQ multiplex PCR; TCRdb's copy has only in-frame clones and leaves some out. From that table come the V and J calls and clone size; the DNA was used to work out D and trimming. The sample lists under 300,000 clones; 70% to 90% were seen once. The CDR3 covers 15 residues. The V end was cut by 6 bases, the J end by 0 bases, with 12 bases between. Germline V CDR1 and CDR2: MNHEY, SVGEGT. As regards this clone: Other DNA sequences of this sample code for an identical CDR3.

The sequenced sample was peripheral blood. The gene calls are TRBV6-2 or TRBV6-3 and TRBJ2-4; D is perhaps TRBD1 (5 bases). This clonotype originated in a woman aged 40 to 50 who had recovered from COVID-19. This chain's CDR3 is CASSFRGLAKNIQYF. The CDR3 nucleotides are TGTGCCAGCAGCTTTAGGGGTTTAGCCAAAAACATTCAGTACTTC.